The clone carrying this T cell receptor beta chain was counted ten times or more. TCRdb called the 5' RACE reads again in MiXCR, with one record for every CDR3 protein. The sample lists roughly 190,000 distinct CDR3 sequences, around 16% seen once, with 2.4% in the top ten. This sample is part of a study of T-cell memory formation after mild COVID-19. Study at large: TCR clusters were largely donor specific.

There are 14 residues in the CDR3. From germline, CDR1 is SGHRS and CDR2 YFSETQ. V trimming: 2 bases; J trimming: 7 bases; junction bases outside the gene matches: 6. The source material was PBMCs or a T cell subset sorted from them (not recorded which). This chain connects TRBV5-1 to TRBJ2-1; 7 nucleotides match TRBD2. The TCR was taken from an adult woman who had mild COVID-19 (a few samples of this study predate the infection). Cell type and time point are not known. The CDR3: CASSFSGGTNEQFF. The CDR3 region has the DNA TGCGCCAGCAGCTTCTCGGGGGGAACTAATGAGCAGTTCTTC.